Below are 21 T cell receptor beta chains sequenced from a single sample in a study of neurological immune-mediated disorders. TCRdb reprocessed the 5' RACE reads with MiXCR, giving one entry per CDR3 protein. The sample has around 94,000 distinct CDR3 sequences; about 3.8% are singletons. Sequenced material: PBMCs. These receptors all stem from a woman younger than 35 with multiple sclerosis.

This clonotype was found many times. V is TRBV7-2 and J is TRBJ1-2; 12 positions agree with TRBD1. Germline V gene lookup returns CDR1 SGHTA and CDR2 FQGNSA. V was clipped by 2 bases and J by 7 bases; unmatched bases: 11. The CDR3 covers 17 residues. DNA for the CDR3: TGTGCCAGCAGCTTAAAGCGCGTCGGGACAGGGGGCGTTGGCTACACCTTC. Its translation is CASSLKRVGTGGVGYTF.

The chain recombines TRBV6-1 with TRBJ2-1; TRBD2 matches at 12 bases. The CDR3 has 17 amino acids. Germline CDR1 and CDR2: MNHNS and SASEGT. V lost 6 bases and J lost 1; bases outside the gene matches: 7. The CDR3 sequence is CASSRGTSGSSYNEQFF. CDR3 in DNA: TGTGCCAGCAGCCGAGGGACTAGCGGGTCTTCCTACAATGAGCAGTTCTTC.

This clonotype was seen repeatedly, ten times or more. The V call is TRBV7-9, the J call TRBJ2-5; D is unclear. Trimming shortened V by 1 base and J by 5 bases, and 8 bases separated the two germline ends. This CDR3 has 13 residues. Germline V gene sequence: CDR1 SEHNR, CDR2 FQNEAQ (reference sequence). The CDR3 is CASSLVIEETQYF. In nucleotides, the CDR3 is TGTGCCAGCAGCTTAGTGATAGAGGAGACCCAGTACTTC.

CDR3: CASSPTGIEAFF. CDR3 DNA sequence: TGTGCCAGCAGCCCTACAGGGATTGAAGCTTTCTTT. J is TRBJ1-1 and V is TRBV12-3 or TRBV12-4; possibly TRBD1 for D (6 bases). Trimming shortened V by 6 bases and J by 7 bases, and 12 bases separated the two germline ends. The CDR3 length is 12 residues.

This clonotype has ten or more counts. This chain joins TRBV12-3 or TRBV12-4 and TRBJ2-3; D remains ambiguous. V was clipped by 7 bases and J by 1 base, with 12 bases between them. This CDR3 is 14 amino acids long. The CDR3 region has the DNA TGTGCCAGCACCCAAACTGACGGCACAGATACGCAGTATTTT. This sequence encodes CASTQTDGTDTQYF.

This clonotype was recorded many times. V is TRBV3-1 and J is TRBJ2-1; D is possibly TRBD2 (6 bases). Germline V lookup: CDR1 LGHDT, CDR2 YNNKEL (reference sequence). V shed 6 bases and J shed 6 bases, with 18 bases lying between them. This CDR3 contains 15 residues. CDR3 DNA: TGTGCCAGCAGGGACCAGGGAGGTGGGGGCAATGAGCAGTTCTTC. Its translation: CASRDQGGGGNEQFF.

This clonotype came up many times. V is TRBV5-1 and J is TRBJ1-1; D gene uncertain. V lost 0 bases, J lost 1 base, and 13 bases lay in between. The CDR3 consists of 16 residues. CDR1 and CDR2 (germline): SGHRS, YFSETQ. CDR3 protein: CASSLEPVGANTEAFF. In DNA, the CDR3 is TGCGCCAGCAGCTTGGAACCGGTAGGAGCGAACACTGAAGCTTTCTTT.

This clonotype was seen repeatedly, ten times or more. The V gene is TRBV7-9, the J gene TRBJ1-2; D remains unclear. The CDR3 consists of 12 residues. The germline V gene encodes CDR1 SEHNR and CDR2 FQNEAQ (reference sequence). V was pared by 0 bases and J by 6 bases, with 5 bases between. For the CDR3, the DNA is TGTGCCAGCAGCTTAGCTCTCGATGGCTACACCTTC. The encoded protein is CASSLALDGYTF.

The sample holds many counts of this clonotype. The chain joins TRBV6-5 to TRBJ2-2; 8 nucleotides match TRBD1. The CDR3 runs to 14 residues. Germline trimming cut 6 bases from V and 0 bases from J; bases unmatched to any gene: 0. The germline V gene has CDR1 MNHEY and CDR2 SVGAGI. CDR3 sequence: CASRGQANTGELFF. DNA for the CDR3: TGTGCCAGCAGGGGACAGGCGAACACCGGGGAGCTGTTTTTT.

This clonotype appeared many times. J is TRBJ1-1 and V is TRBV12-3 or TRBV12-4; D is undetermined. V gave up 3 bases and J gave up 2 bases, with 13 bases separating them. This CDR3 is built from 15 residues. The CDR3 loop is CASSFGIRTNTEAFF. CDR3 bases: TGTGCCAGCAGTTTCGGAATAAGAACTAACACTGAAGCTTTCTTT.

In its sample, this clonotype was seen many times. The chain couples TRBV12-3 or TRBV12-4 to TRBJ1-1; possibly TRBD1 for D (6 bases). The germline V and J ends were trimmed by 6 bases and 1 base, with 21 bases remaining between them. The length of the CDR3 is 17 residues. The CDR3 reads CASSAYGGVWGNTEAFF. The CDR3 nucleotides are TGTGCCAGCAGCGCATACGGGGGCGTTTGGGGGAACACTGAAGCTTTCTTT.

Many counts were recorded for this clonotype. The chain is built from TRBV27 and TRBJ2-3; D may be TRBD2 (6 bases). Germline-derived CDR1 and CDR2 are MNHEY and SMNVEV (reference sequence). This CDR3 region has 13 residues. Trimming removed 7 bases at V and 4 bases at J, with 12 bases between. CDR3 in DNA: TGTGCCAGCAATACGTGGAGGGCAGATACGCAGTATTTT. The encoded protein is CASNTWRADTQYF.

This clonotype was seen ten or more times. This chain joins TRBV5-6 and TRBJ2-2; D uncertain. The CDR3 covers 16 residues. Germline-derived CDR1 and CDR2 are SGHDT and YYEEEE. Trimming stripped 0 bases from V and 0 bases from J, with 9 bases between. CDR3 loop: CASSLAFGANTGELFF. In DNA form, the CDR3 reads TGTGCCAGCAGCTTGGCCTTCGGAGCGAACACCGGGGAGCTGTTTTTT.

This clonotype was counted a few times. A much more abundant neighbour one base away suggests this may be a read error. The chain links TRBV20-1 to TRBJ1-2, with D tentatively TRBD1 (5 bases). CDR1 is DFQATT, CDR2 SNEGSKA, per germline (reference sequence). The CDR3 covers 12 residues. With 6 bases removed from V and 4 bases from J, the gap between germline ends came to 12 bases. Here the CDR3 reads CSASKGTYGYTF. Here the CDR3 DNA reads TGCAGTGCCTCAAAGGGGACCTATGGCTACACCTTC.

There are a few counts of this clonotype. The CDR3 sequence is CASRTSLDPRTDTQYF. DNA for the CDR3: TGTGCCAGCCGGACGTCACTAGATCCGCGCACAGATACGCAGTATTTT. The chain is built from TRBV2 and TRBJ2-3, with D tentatively TRBD2 (5 bases). Trimming cost V 8 bases and J 1 base, with 19 bases left between them. CDR1 is SNHLY, CDR2 FYNNEI, per germline. The CDR3 consists of 16 residues.

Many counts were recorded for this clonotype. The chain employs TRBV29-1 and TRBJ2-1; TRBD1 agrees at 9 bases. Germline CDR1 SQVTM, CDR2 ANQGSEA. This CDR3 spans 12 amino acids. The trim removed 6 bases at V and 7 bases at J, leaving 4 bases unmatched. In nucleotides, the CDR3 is TGCAGCGTCGGACAGGGGATGAATGAGCAGTTCTTC. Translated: CSVGQGMNEQFF.

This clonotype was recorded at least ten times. This CDR3 is CASSLATLADTQYF. In DNA form, the CDR3 reads TGTGCCAGCAGCTTAGCGACCCTCGCGGATACGCAGTATTTT. The rearrangement uses TRBV7-6 and TRBJ2-3; D gene uncertain. V was cut by 0 bases and J by 6 bases, with 10 bases left in between. The length of the CDR3 is 14 residues. The germline gives CDR1 SGHVS, CDR2 FNYEAQ.

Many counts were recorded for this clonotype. CDR3 sequence (DNA): TGCAGTGCTAGTTTGTCGGGTGGGGAAAAACTGTTTTTT. Translation gives CSASLSGGEKLFF. This rearrangement joins TRBV20-1 to TRBJ1-4; no reliable D call. V was cut by 3 bases and J by 8 bases, with 13 bases left in between. The CDR3 contains 13 residues. CDR1 is DFQATT and CDR2 is SNEGSKA in the germline V gene (reference sequence).

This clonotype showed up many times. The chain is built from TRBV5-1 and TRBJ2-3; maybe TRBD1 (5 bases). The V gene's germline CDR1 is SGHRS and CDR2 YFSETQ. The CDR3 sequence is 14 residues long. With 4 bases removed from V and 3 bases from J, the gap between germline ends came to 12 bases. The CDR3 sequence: CASSPTQGTDTQYF. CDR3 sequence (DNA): TGCGCCAGCAGCCCCACCCAGGGAACAGATACGCAGTATTTT.

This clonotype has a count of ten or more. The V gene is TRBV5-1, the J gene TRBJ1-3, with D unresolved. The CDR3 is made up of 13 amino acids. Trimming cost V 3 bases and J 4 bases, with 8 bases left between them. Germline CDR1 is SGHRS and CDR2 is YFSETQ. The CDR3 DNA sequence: TGCGCCAGCAGCTCCGGCAGGGGAAACACCATATATTTT. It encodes CASSSGRGNTIYF.

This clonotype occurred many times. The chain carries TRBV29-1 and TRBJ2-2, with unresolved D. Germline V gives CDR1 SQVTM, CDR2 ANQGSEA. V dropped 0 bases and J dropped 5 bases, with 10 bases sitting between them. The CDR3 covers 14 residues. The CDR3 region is CSVEDLAETGELFF. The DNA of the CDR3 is TGCAGCGTTGAAGATCTGGCCGAGACCGGGGAGCTGTTTTTT.